This entry is about one T cell receptor (beta chain). The data are from a study of control samples from healthy donors and cancer patients. Using immunoSEQ multiplex PCR, the repertoire was profiled, and TCRdb retains in-frame clones only, with some absent. The table has 50,000 or so clones, 95% to 97% seen once. CDR3 length: 16 residues. V was clipped by 2 bases and J by 6 bases, with 18 bases between them. Germline CDR1 SGHKS, CDR2 YYEKEE (reference sequence). The sequence came from a woman under 30 in good health. The rearrangement links TRBV5-5 to TRBJ1-5; unclear D gene. Sequencing was done on a sample of blood. The CDR3 DNA is TGTGCCAGCAGCTTCGGTCAGATCAGAGGTAGTCAGCCCCAGCATTTT. Amino acid sequence: CASSFGQIRGSQPQHF.